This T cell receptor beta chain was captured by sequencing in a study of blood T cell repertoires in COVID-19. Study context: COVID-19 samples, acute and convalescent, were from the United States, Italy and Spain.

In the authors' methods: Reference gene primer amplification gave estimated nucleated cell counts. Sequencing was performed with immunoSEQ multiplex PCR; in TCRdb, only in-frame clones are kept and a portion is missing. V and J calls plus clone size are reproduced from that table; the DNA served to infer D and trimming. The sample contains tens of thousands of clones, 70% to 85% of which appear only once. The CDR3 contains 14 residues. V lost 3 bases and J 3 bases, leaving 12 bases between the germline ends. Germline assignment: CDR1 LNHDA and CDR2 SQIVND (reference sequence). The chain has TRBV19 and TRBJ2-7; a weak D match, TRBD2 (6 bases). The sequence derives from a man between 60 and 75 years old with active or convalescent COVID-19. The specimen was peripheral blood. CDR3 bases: TGTGCCAGTAGTATCGGGGGTATATTCTACGAGCAGTACTTC. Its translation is CASSIGGIFYEQYF.